Listed here are 5 T cell receptor beta chains from one sample, sequenced in a study of shared clonotypes between healthy human individuals. Method: immunoSEQ multiplex PCR; TCRdb's copy keeps in-frame clones and lacks some. The table has 1 million to 1.3 million clones, about four fifths seen once. Source material: memory CD4+ T cells from PBMCs. Sample subset: CD45RA-negative fraction. These TCRs come from a man aged 18 to 29 in good health. Some clones in this sample may be carry-over from other donors' samples.

Comment on this clone: A read error may be the cause here, since a much bigger clone is one base away. Other nucleotide sequences in the sample specify the same CDR3. The CDR3 DNA is TGTGCCAGCAGCTTAGACGAGCCCTACGAGCAGTACTTC. Translation gives CASSLDEPYEQYF. V gene TRBV7-8 combines with J gene TRBJ2-7; D uncertain. Germline CDR1 SGHVS, CDR2 FQNEAQ. With 1 base removed from V and 2 bases from J, the gap between germline ends came to 6 bases. The CDR3 contains 13 residues.

The chain combines TRBV5-4 with TRBJ2-1; TRBD2 matches 11 bases. Germline-derived CDR1 and CDR2 are SGHNT and YYREEE (reference sequence). J lost 8 bases, V lost 3 bases, and 10 bases had no gene match. The CDR3 totals 16 residues. The CDR3 here is CASSSGLAGGKDEQFF. The CDR3 DNA reads TGTGCCAGCAGCTCCGGACTAGCGGGCGGGAAGGATGAGCAGTTCTTC.

This clone was seen a single time. The CDR3 nucleotides are TGTGCCAGCAGTAATGTCGGGACTAGACCGAACACCGGGGAGCTGTTTTTT. It yields the protein CASSNVGTRPNTGELFF. V is TRBV2 and J is TRBJ2-2; TRBD2 aligns across 8 bases. V shed 5 bases, J shed 0 bases, and the junction held 8 bases outside the gene matches. There are 17 residues in the CDR3. Germline assignment: CDR1 SNHLY and CDR2 FYNNEI.

This rearrangement joins TRBV5-5 to TRBJ1-5; no definite D call. The CDR3 totals 15 residues. The V and J ends lost 1 base and 5 bases respectively, with 13 bases between them. From germline, CDR1 is SGHKS and CDR2 YYEKEE (reference sequence). CDR3 sequence reads: CASSLTADTYQPQHF. In DNA form, the CDR3 reads TGTGCCAGCAGCTTGACGGCAGACACTTATCAGCCCCAGCATTTT. Filled out from reference TRBV5-5 and TRBJ1-5, the complete variable domain reads DAGVTQSPTHLIKTRGQQVTLRCSPISGHKSVSWYQQVLGQGPQFIFQYYEKEERGRGNFPDRFSARQFPNYSSELNVNALLLGDSALYLCASSLTADTYQPQHFGDGTRLSIL.

The J gene is TRBJ2-7, the V gene TRBV28; D is tentatively TRBD1 or TRBD2 (6 bases each). Deletions cut 2 bases from V and 3 bases from J, with 14 bases between. Germline V gene data show CDR1 as MDHEN and CDR2 as SYDVKM. This CDR3 comprises 15 residues. CDR3 region: CASSLITGGRYEQYF. The CDR3 nucleotides read TGTGCCAGCAGTTTAATCACCGGGGGCCGCTACGAGCAGTACTTC.